Below, 23 T cell receptor beta chains from the same sample are listed, as sequenced in a study of T cells in Graves' hyperthyroidism and ophthalmopathy. Amplification of TCR beta CDR3 regions was performed using RNA transcripts as template. The TCR CDR3 was amplified in a first-round RT-PCR using the HTBI primer set. Via MiXCR, TCRdb re-called the multiplex PCR reads, giving one row per CDR3 protein. The sample has hundreds of thousands of distinct CDR3 sequences, around 19% seen once. Sequencing was done on a sample of blood. The origin of the receptors is a woman aged 45-65 years with Graves' hyperthyroidism that later progressed to Graves' ophthalmopathy.

This clonotype was counted ten times or more. The chain couples TRBV12-3 or TRBV12-4 to TRBJ2-3, with 10 bases matching TRBD2. The CDR3 length is 18 residues. V was pared by 7 bases and J by 5 bases, with 18 bases of the junction left unmatched. The CDR3 loop is CASTTRALLAGAEDTQYF. The CDR3 DNA follows: TGTGCCAGCACCACCCGGGCCCTCCTAGCGGGGGCGGAAGATACGCAGTATTTT.

The rearrangement joins TRBV5-1 to TRBJ1-6; 8 bases are shared with TRBD1. This CDR3 has 15 residues. Germline V gene sequence: CDR1 SGHRS, CDR2 YFSETQ. V shed 4 bases and J 4 bases; nucleotides not matched to a gene: 4. The CDR3 DNA reads TGCGCCAGCAGCAGGGACAGGCAGTATAATTCACCCCTCCACTTT. Translation: CASSRDRQYNSPLHF.

For this clonotype: The junction departs from the called germline gene at one end, perhaps through a read error. The chain is built from TRBV18 and TRBJ2-5; D is possibly TRBD2 (6 bases). CDR3 length equals 15 residues. Germline loops: CDR1 KGHSH, CDR2 LQKENI. The CDR3: CVSSPKRGVQETQYF. The CDR3 DNA is TGTGTCAGCTCACCGAAGCGCGGGGTGCAAGAGACCCAGTACTTC.

The chain employs TRBV5-1 and TRBJ1-5; possibly TRBD1 for D (6 bases). V lost 0 bases to trimming and J lost 6 bases, with 13 bases between them. CDR3 length: 15 residues. Germline V gene sequence: CDR1 SGHRS, CDR2 YFSETQ. Here the CDR3 reads CASSLVGDITQPQHF. DNA of the CDR3: TGCGCCAGCAGCTTGGTTGGGGACATCACTCAGCCCCAGCATTTT.

This clonotype was seen a handful of times. This CDR3 fails to terminate in the conserved phenylalanine or tryptophan, so it likely reflects a read error. The chain is built from TRBV12-3 or TRBV12-4 and TRBJ1-5; 9 nucleotides agree with TRBD1. J lost 7 bases, V lost 6 bases, and 7 bases had no gene match. The CDR3 totals 14 residues. This CDR3 is CASSGQGLRQPQHL. The CDR3 DNA sequence: TGTGCCAGCAGCGGACAGGGGTTGAGGCAGCCCCAGCATCTT.

In its sample, this clonotype was seen a few times. The V call is TRBV20-1, the J call TRBJ1-5, with 8 positions matching TRBD1. With V trimmed by 4 bases and J by 4 bases, 9 bases remained unmatched. Germline assignment: CDR1 DFQATT and CDR2 SNEGSKA (reference sequence). This CDR3 has 15 residues. CDR3 protein: CSANTGQAKNQPQHF. Here the CDR3 DNA reads TGCAGTGCTAACACGGGACAGGCGAAAAATCAGCCCCAGCATTTT.

This clonotype was observed many times. The chain links TRBV2 to TRBJ2-3; 7 bases align to TRBD2. V lost 6 bases and J lost 1; bases outside the gene matches: 4. The CDR3 has 14 amino acids. Per the germline V gene, CDR1 is SNHLY and CDR2 is FYNNEI. The DNA of the CDR3 is TGTGCCAGCAGGCTCAGCGGGGGCACAGATACGCAGTATTTT. Protein product: CASRLSGGTDTQYF.

The V gene is TRBV19, the J gene TRBJ2-1; TRBD1 matches at 7 bases. Germline trimming cut 8 bases from V and 0 bases from J; bases unmatched to any gene: 4. This CDR3 spans 14 amino acids. Germline CDR1 is LNHDA and CDR2 is SQIVND (reference sequence). The CDR3 loop reads CASADRSSYNEQFF. The CDR3 DNA reads as TGTGCCAGTGCGGACAGGAGCTCCTACAATGAGCAGTTCTTC.

The chain uses TRBV18 and TRBJ1-2; TRBD1 agrees at 7 bases. The CDR3 loop spans 15 amino acids. Unmatched junction bases numbered 10, after V lost 3 bases and J lost 6 bases. Germline CDR1 is KGHSH and CDR2 is LQKENI. CDR3 nucleotide sequence: TGTGCCAGCTCACCGACAGGGAAGCTCATTGATGGCTACACCTTC. This gives the protein CASSPTGKLIDGYTF.

This clonotype was seen many times. The chain has TRBV27 and TRBJ1-1; D not certain. CDR3 size: 13 residues. V was clipped by 6 bases and J by 1 base, with 9 bases between them. CDR1 MNHEY and CDR2 SMNVEV come from the germline V gene (reference sequence). The CDR3 nucleotides read TGTGCCAGCAGCCGCCCCGGGAACACTGAAGCTTTCTTT. Translating it yields CASSRPGNTEAFF.

On this clonotype: A much larger clone differs by one base, so this may be a read error. The rearrangement joins TRBV6-5 to TRBJ1-1, with TRBD1 as a possible D gene (5 bases). Trimming left V 1 base short and J 7 bases short, with 10 bases between. Germline V gene lookup returns CDR1 MNHEY and CDR2 SVGAGI. The CDR3 is made up of 13 amino acids. The CDR3 here is CASSYFGALEAFF. CDR3 bases: TGTGCCAGCAGTTACTTTGGGGCCCTTGAAGCTTTCTTT.

This clonotype turned up a few times. This rearrangement joins TRBV3-1 to TRBJ1-4; 10 bases agree with TRBD1. The CDR3 runs to 15 residues. Germline CDR1 is LGHDT and CDR2 is YNNKEL (reference sequence). V lost 3 bases, J lost 10 bases, and 8 bases stayed unmatched. The CDR3, as DNA: TGTGCCAGCAGCCATGGGGACAGGGGATTGGGAAAACTGTTTTTT. This sequence encodes CASSHGDRGLGKLFF.

This clonotype was counted a single time. The junction departs from the called germline gene at one end, perhaps through a read error. This chain joins TRBV5-5 and TRBJ1-6, with 7 bases lining up with TRBD1. The germline CDR1 and CDR2 sequences are SGHKS and YYEKEE (reference sequence). This CDR3 has 16 amino acids. This chain's CDR3 is CASSLGTGDSNSPPHF. The CDR3 region has the DNA TGCGCCAGCAGCTTGGGAACAGGGGACTCTAATTCACCCCCCCACTTT. The whole variable domain, remainder taken from reference TRBV5-5 and TRBJ1-6, is DAGVTQSPTHLIKTRGQQVTLRCSPISGHKSVSWYQQVLGQGPQFIFQYYEKEERGRGNFPDRFSARQFPNYSSELNVNALLLGDSALYLCASSLGTGDSNSPPHFGNGTRLTVT.

This clonotype was seen ten or more times. The CDR3 loop reads CAISEGGGPGTEAFF. In DNA form, the CDR3 reads TGTGCCATCAGTGAGGGGGGAGGGCCGGGCACTGAAGCTTTCTTT. The chain couples TRBV10-3 to TRBJ1-1; perhaps TRBD1 as D (5 bases). The CDR3 covers 15 residues. Germline values: CDR1 ENHRY, CDR2 SYGVKD. Trimming shortened V by 2 bases and J by 4 bases, and 14 bases separated the two germline ends.

The sample holds many counts of this clonotype. The gene calls are TRBV18 and TRBJ2-5; tentatively, D is TRBD2 (5 bases). This CDR3 contains 14 residues. CDR1 and CDR2 (germline): KGHSH, LQKENI. The V end was cut by 3 bases, the J end by 1 base, with 9 bases between. CDR3 protein: CASSPEETQETQYF. The DNA for the CDR3 is TGTGCCAGCTCACCGGAGGAGACCCAAGAGACCCAGTACTTC.

V gene TRBV6-1 combines with J gene TRBJ2-3; no clear D gene. The germline CDR1 and CDR2 sequences are MNHNS and SASEGT. V gave up 3 bases and J gave up 10 bases, with 14 bases separating them. The CDR3 is 13 amino acids. The CDR3 loop reads CASSDGRQLAQYF. In nucleotides, the CDR3 is TGTGCCAGCAGTGATGGACGTCAACTTGCGCAGTATTTT.

This clonotype was detected once. A much larger clone lies a single base off, so this may be a read error. The V gene is TRBV7-3, the J gene TRBJ2-5; D is undetermined. Looked up from germline, CDR1 is SGHTA and CDR2 is FQGTGA. With 5 bases removed from V and 7 bases from J, the gap between germline ends came to 17 bases. This CDR3 comprises 14 residues. The CDR3 is CASSKEAGRGTQYF. The CDR3, as DNA: TGTGCCAGCAGCAAAGAGGCAGGTCGAGGGACCCAGTACTTC.

The chain uses TRBV27 and TRBJ2-3; D is ambiguous. Trimming took off 4 bases at V and 4 bases at J, with 9 bases between the two ends. CDR3 length: 13 amino acids. Germline values: CDR1 MNHEY, CDR2 SMNVEV (reference sequence). The chain's CDR3 is CASSSTTADTQYF. The CDR3 bases are TGTGCCAGCAGTTCGACGACGGCAGATACGCAGTATTTT.

In its sample, this clonotype was seen once. DNA of the CDR3: TGTGCCAGCAGCGGACTAGCGGGGGGGCCTTCGGGAAATGAGCAGTTCTTC. This gives the protein CASSGLAGGPSGNEQFF. The genes are TRBV5-4 and TRBJ2-1, with 15 bases identical to TRBD2. The trim removed 4 bases at V and 7 bases at J, leaving 9 bases unmatched. Per the germline V gene, CDR1 is SGHNT and CDR2 is YYREEE (reference sequence). This CDR3 spans 17 amino acids.

Notes on this clonotype: A read error may account for a junction end that differs from germline. The V and J genes are TRBV6-1 and TRBJ2-7, with D perhaps matching TRBD1 (7 bases). CDR3 size: 17 residues. Germline V gene sequence: CDR1 MNHNS, CDR2 SASEGT. For the CDR3, the DNA is TGTGCCAGCAGTGACAGGGGGTTCGGATCGGGAGTCTACGGGCAGTACTTC. This sequence encodes CASSDRGFGSGVYGQYF.

The genes are TRBV19 and TRBJ2-1; 10 nucleotides agree with TRBD1. The CDR3 sequence is 16 residues long. The junction had 13 bases not matched to a gene; V was cut back by 6 bases and J by 8 bases. Germline CDR1 and CDR2: LNHDA and SQIVND (reference sequence). The CDR3 here is CASRPAGGQGIDEQFF. CDR3 sequence (DNA): TGTGCCAGTAGACCCGCGGGGGGACAGGGGATTGATGAGCAGTTCTTC.

This clonotype was observed at least ten times. The chain couples TRBV12-3 or TRBV12-4 to TRBJ1-2, with TRBD1 identical over 7 bases. The CDR3 length is 13 residues. Unmatched junction bases numbered 4, after V lost 9 bases and J lost 0 bases. The CDR3 DNA sequence: TGTGCCAGTCGACAGGGACCTAACTATGGCTACACCTTC. Amino acid sequence: CASRQGPNYGYTF.

In this sample, this clonotype turned up a few times. The V call is TRBV7-9, the J call TRBJ2-7, with D possibly TRBD1 on 5 matching bases. Trimming took off 3 bases at V and 3 bases at J, with 12 bases between the two ends. This CDR3 has 14 amino acids. The germline V gene has CDR1 SEHNR and CDR2 FQNEAQ (reference sequence). The chain's CDR3 is CASSFRAGRYEQYF. For the CDR3, the DNA is TGTGCCAGCAGCTTCAGGGCAGGGCGCTACGAGCAGTACTTC.